Each of the 17 T cell receptor beta chains below was sequenced from the same sample in a study of cytomegalovirus exposure and HLA in healthy donors. TCRdb keeps only in-frame clones here, not all; method: immunoSEQ multiplex PCR. Among roughly 60,000 clones, 90% to 95% were seen once, and the ten largest hold 1% to 1.5%. Material for sequencing was PBMCs. The receptors were gathered from a young woman in good health and CMV-seronegative.

V is TRBV5-8 and J is TRBJ1-5, with unresolved D. V lost 4 bases, J lost 9 bases, and 11 bases lay in between. The CDR3 is made up of 12 amino acids. Looked up from germline, CDR1 is SGHTS and CDR2 is YDEGEE. CDR3 coding DNA: TGTGCCAGCAGCCCAGCGGACTGGCCCCAGCATTTT. Translation gives CASSPADWPQHF.

The gene calls are TRBV6-6 and TRBJ1-1, with a tentative D call TRBD1 (6 bases). From germline, CDR1 is MNHNY and CDR2 SVGAGI (reference sequence). The CDR3 sequence is 13 residues long. The V end was cut by 6 bases, the J end by 2 bases, with 10 bases between. CDR3 region: CASRVQGNTEAFF. DNA of the CDR3: TGTGCCAGCAGGGTACAGGGTAACACTGAAGCTTTCTTT.

The chain has TRBV28 and TRBJ1-3; D is possibly TRBD1 (5 bases). Germline CDR1 is MDHEN and CDR2 is SYDVKM. With 5 bases removed from V and 4 bases from J, the gap between germline ends came to 15 bases. This CDR3 has 15 amino acids. The CDR3 reads CASSSVGQGGNTIYF. In DNA form, the CDR3 reads TGTGCCAGCAGTAGCGTAGGGCAGGGCGGAAACACCATATATTTT.

This rearrangement joins TRBV6-5 to TRBJ1-1, with D possibly being TRBD1 (5 bases). Germline CDR1 and CDR2: MNHEY and SVGAGI. V was trimmed by 1 base and J by 4 bases, leaving 13 bases between them. CDR3 length: 15 amino acids. CDR3 sequence reads: CASSYWGREGTEAFF. Written as DNA, the CDR3 is TGTGCCAGCAGTTACTGGGGCAGGGAGGGCACTGAAGCTTTCTTT.

The CDR3 DNA is TGTGCCAGTTCGTGGGCGACAGGGCCGAATTCACCCCTCCACTTT. Encoded protein: CASSWATGPNSPLHF. This rearrangement joins TRBV2 to TRBJ1-6; the match to TRBD1 covers 7 bases. The trim removed 9 bases at V and 7 bases at J, leaving 12 bases unmatched. This CDR3 contains 15 residues. The germline gives CDR1 SNHLY, CDR2 FYNNEI.

Here the CDR3 reads CASSLSIPYEQYF. Here the CDR3 DNA reads TGTGCCAGCAGTTTATCTATTCCCTACGAGCAGTACTTC. This chain joins TRBV27 and TRBJ2-7; D not resolved. The V gene lost 0 bases and the J gene lost 2 bases, with 5 bases spanning the gap. The germline gives CDR1 MNHEY, CDR2 SMNVEV (reference sequence). This CDR3 comprises 13 residues.

The chain is built from TRBV4-3 and TRBJ2-7; TRBD2 agrees at 10 bases. Germline V gives CDR1 LGHNA, CDR2 YSLEER. V lost 2 bases and J lost 3; bases outside the gene matches: 10. This CDR3 has 17 amino acids. The CDR3 DNA reads as TGCGCCAGCAGCCAACCGTGGGCTAGCGGGAGCCTCTACGAGCAGTACTTC. Encoded protein: CASSQPWASGSLYEQYF.

The rearrangement joins TRBV5-5 to TRBJ1-5; D may be TRBD1 (6 bases). V lost 4 bases, J lost 0 bases, and 14 bases lay in between. Looked up from germline, CDR1 is SGHKS and CDR2 is YYEKEE (reference sequence). The CDR3 runs 16 residues. CDR3 sequence reads: CASSPGQHYSNQPQHF. The CDR3 DNA is TGTGCCAGCAGCCCCGGACAGCACTATAGCAATCAGCCCCAGCATTTT.

This chain joins TRBV9 and TRBJ1-1; tentative D call: TRBD1 (6 bases). Germline V lookup: CDR1 SGDLS, CDR2 YYNGEE. Trimming removed 2 bases at V and 4 bases at J, with 15 bases between. The CDR3 contains 15 residues. CDR3: CASSVTGLGGTEAFF. The CDR3 nucleotides read TGTGCCAGCAGCGTGACGGGTTTAGGGGGCACTGAAGCTTTCTTT.

The chain couples TRBV5-5 to TRBJ1-3, with 7 positions matching TRBD1. Unmatched junction bases numbered 2, after V lost 3 bases and J lost 2 bases. There are 14 residues in the CDR3. CDR1 is SGHKS and CDR2 is YYEKEE in the germline V gene (reference sequence). DNA of the CDR3: TGTGCCAGCAGCTGGGGACAGCCTGGAAACACCATATATTTT. Protein product: CASSWGQPGNTIYF.

The chain links TRBV6-1 to TRBJ2-2; 7 bases are shared with TRBD1. V gave up 7 bases and J gave up 7 bases; unmatched junction bases: 3. Germline loops: CDR1 MNHNS, CDR2 SASEGT. This CDR3 has 12 residues. The CDR3 loop reads CASNRGGGELFF. Written as DNA, the CDR3 is TGTGCCAGCAACAGGGGCGGCGGGGAGCTGTTTTTT.

V usage is TRBV4-1 and J usage is TRBJ2-1, with 8 bases lining up with TRBD1. This CDR3 spans 14 amino acids. The trim removed 4 bases at V and 5 bases at J, leaving 4 bases unmatched. The germline V gene encodes CDR1 MGHRA and CDR2 YSYEKL. The CDR3 here is CASSRGQGDNEQFF. The CDR3 bases are TGCGCCAGCAGCCGAGGACAGGGAGACAATGAGCAGTTCTTC.

The chain carries TRBV10-1 and TRBJ2-7, with 7 bases aligning to TRBD1. The CDR3 contains 14 residues. J lost 4 bases, V lost 2 bases, and 5 bases had no gene match. Germline V gene lookup returns CDR1 WNHNN and CDR2 SYGVQD (reference sequence). CDR3 DNA: TGCGCCAGCAGTGAGCGACAGGGACGGTACGAGCAGTACTTC. Protein sequence: CASSERQGRYEQYF.

The gene calls are TRBV2 and TRBJ2-2; D unresolved. The CDR3 extends over 12 amino acids. Between the trimmed V and J ends, which lost 7 bases and 3 bases, there was a span of 6 bases. The germline V gene has CDR1 SNHLY and CDR2 FYNNEI. The CDR3 DNA reads as TGTGCCAGCACGTATTACACCGGGGAGCTGTTTTTT. Residues: CASTYYTGELFF.

The V call is TRBV7-2, the J call TRBJ1-2, with 10 positions matching TRBD1. The CDR3 is 17 residues long. V was pared by 1 base and J by 2 bases, with 7 bases of the junction left unmatched. Germline V CDR1 and CDR2: SGHTA, FQGNSA. The CDR3 DNA reads TGTGCCAGCAGCTTAGTCCTACCGGGACAGGGGAACTATGGCTACACCTTC. It codes for CASSLVLPGQGNYGYTF. The entire variable domain, with the rest obtained from reference TRBV7-2 and TRBJ1-2, is as follows: GAGVSQSPSNKVTEKGKDVELRCDPISGHTALYWYRQSLGQGLEFLIYFQGNSAPDKSGLPSDRFSAERTGGSVSTLTIQRTQQEDSAVYLCASSLVLPGQGNYGYTFGSGTRLTVV.

The chain links TRBV5-1 to TRBJ2-2; 8 positions agree with TRBD1. The CDR3 consists of 16 residues. Germline CDR1 reads SGHRS; CDR2 reads YFSETQ. The V gene end was trimmed by 7 bases and the J gene end by 0 bases; junction bases not matched to a gene: 8. The CDR3, as DNA: TGCGCCAGCGGACGACAGGGGAAAACGAACACCGGGGAGCTGTTTTTT. Translation gives CASGRQGKTNTGELFF.

The V call is TRBV2, the J call TRBJ2-1; TRBD2 might be the D (6 bases). The CDR3 spans 15 residues. The V end lost 5 bases, the J end lost 3 bases, and 14 bases lay between the germline ends. CDR1 and CDR2 from the germline V gene are SNHLY and FYNNEI. The CDR3 spells CASSRWDSIYNEQFF. The CDR3, as DNA: TGTGCCAGCAGTCGTTGGGACTCGATCTACAATGAGCAGTTCTTC.